Below, 14 T cell receptor beta chains from the same sample are listed, as sequenced in a study of T cell changes during pregnancy in multiple sclerosis. The repertoire was sequenced with immunoSEQ multiplex PCR; TCRdb's copy has only in-frame clones and lacks some. The sample has 50,000 to 70,000 clones, 90% to 95% seen once. This specimen consisted of peripheral blood, obtained after pregnancy. The receptors were sampled from a female donor in good health, enrolled as a control in a pregnancy study.

This clone has just a few counts. This chain links TRBV5-4 with TRBJ1-2, with D hard to call. CDR1 is SGHNT and CDR2 is YYREEE in the germline V gene (reference sequence). The CDR3 is 13 residues long. Trimming took 0 bases from V and 6 from J, leaving 9 bases between them. Here the CDR3 reads CASSLASRDGYTF. The CDR3, as DNA: TGTGCCAGCAGCTTGGCATCGCGTGATGGCTACACCTTC.

The V call is TRBV6-5, the J call TRBJ1-5, with a possible D match to TRBD1 (6 bases). Germline values: CDR1 MNHEY, CDR2 SVGAGI. This CDR3 has 15 amino acids. The V and J ends lost 0 bases and 8 bases respectively, with 14 bases between them. The CDR3 coding sequence is TGTGCCAGCAGTTACTCTCCCTCTCAGGGGAAGCCCCAGCATTTT. The encoded protein is CASSYSPSQGKPQHF.

For the CDR3, the DNA is TGCGCCAGCAGCCAAGATGGTGGGGGGAAGAACACTGAAGCTTTCTTT. Its protein is CASSQDGGGKNTEAFF. This rearrangement joins TRBV4-3 to TRBJ1-1; perhaps TRBD1 as D (5 bases). The CDR3 consists of 16 residues. Germline CDR1 reads LGHNA; CDR2 reads YSLEER. The germline V and J ends were trimmed by 0 bases and 1 base, with 12 bases remaining between them.

This clone has a single count. The V and J genes are TRBV18 and TRBJ1-1; 10 bases align to TRBD1. Trimming cost V 3 bases and J 8 bases; bases outside gene matches: 3. Germline values: CDR1 KGHSH, CDR2 LQKENI. This CDR3 comprises 13 residues. The CDR3 protein is CASSPPGQGEAFF. CDR3 DNA: TGTGCCAGCTCACCGCCGGGACAGGGGGAAGCTTTCTTT.

J is TRBJ1-5 and V is TRBV7-2, with 8 bases aligning to TRBD1. V gave up 5 bases and J gave up 0 bases; unmatched junction bases: 6. The CDR3 has 16 residues. CDR1 is SGHTA and CDR2 is FQGNSA in the germline V gene. CDR3 sequence (DNA): TGTGCCAGCAGCCTAGGACAGGGCTATAGCAATCAGCCCCAGCATTTT. It translates to CASSLGQGYSNQPQHF. The entire variable domain, with the rest obtained from reference TRBV7-2 and TRBJ1-5, is as follows: GAGVSQSPSNKVTEKGKDVELRCDPISGHTALYWYRQSLGQGLEFLIYFQGNSAPDKSGLPSDRFSAERTGGSVSTLTIQRTQQEDSAVYLCASSLGQGYSNQPQHFGDGTRLSIL.

Written as DNA, the CDR3 is TGTGCCAGCAGCTTGGGGATACAGGTAAACTATGGCTACACCTTC. This encodes CASSLGIQVNYGYTF. J is TRBJ1-2 and V is TRBV5-4; a possible D gene is TRBD1 (5 bases). The CDR3 runs to 15 residues. V dropped 0 bases and J dropped 2 bases, with 11 bases sitting between them. Germline V gives CDR1 SGHNT, CDR2 YYREEE (reference sequence). Full variable domain (outside the CDR3, taken from reference TRBV5-4 and TRBJ1-2): ETGVTQSPTHLIKTRGQQVTLRCSSQSGHNTVSWYQQALGQGPQFIFQYYREEENGRGNFPPRFSGLQFPNYSSELNVNALELDDSALYLCASSLGIQVNYGYTFGSGTRLTVV.

The genes are TRBV4-3 and TRBJ1-1; TRBD1 matches at 7 bases. The CDR3 length is 16 residues. V shed 1 base and J 0 bases; nucleotides not matched to a gene: 5. CDR1 LGHNA and CDR2 YSLEER come from the germline V gene. CDR3 in DNA: TGCGCCAGCAGCCAAGGTCCAGGGGGTTTGAACACTGAAGCTTTCTTT. This codes for CASSQGPGGLNTEAFF.

The chain combines TRBV30 with TRBJ1-1, with 7 nucleotides matching TRBD1. CDR1 GTSNPN and CDR2 SVGIG come from the germline V gene (reference sequence). The CDR3 runs 11 residues. The junction had 3 bases not matched to a gene; V was cut back by 5 bases and J by 6 bases. CDR3 DNA sequence: TGTGCCTGGGACAGGGACGCTGAAGCTTTCTTT. Translated: CAWDRDAEAFF.

This rearrangement joins TRBV7-2 to TRBJ2-5; 11 positions agree with TRBD1. This CDR3 has 13 residues. V shed 8 bases, J shed 5 bases, and the junction held 4 bases outside the gene matches. Germline values: CDR1 SGHTA, CDR2 FQGNSA. CDR3 sequence (DNA): TGTGCCAGCGGACAGGGGGCTGGGGAGACCCAGTACTTC. Translating it yields CASGQGAGETQYF.

J is TRBJ1-6 and V is TRBV11-3; D uncertain. Trimming took 5 bases from V and 7 from J, leaving 6 bases between them. This CDR3 region has 12 residues. Germline-derived CDR1 and CDR2 are SGHNT and YENEEA. CDR3 residues: CASSLRNSPLHF. CDR3 nucleotide sequence: TGTGCCAGCAGCCTCAGGAATTCACCCCTCCACTTT.

The genes are TRBV12-5 and TRBJ2-2; TRBD1 is a possible D gene (5 bases). Trimming took off 0 bases at V and 8 bases at J, with 7 bases between the two ends. The CDR3 is 13 residues long. CDR1 and CDR2 from the germline V gene are LGHNT and FRNRAP. The CDR3 DNA reads TGTGCTAGTGGTTTGGTAGGGGTGGGGGAGCTGTTTTTT. Its protein is CASGLVGVGELFF. The full variable domain, rest sourced from reference TRBV12-5 and TRBJ2-2, is DARVTQTPRHKVTEMGQEVTMRCQPILGHNTVFWYRQTMMQGLELLAYFRNRAPLDDSGMPKDRFSAEMPDATLATLKIQPSEPRDSAVYFCASGLVGVGELFFGEGSRLTVL.

The CDR3 nucleotides are TGCGCCAGCAGCCAATCACACCTCACGGTAGCCAATGAGCAGTTCTTC. It specifies CASSQSHLTVANEQFF. The gene calls are TRBV4-3 and TRBJ2-1; no clear D. Trimming took off 2 bases at V and 6 bases at J, with 17 bases between the two ends. The CDR3 covers 16 residues. CDR1 LGHNA and CDR2 YSLEER come from the germline V gene.

The gene calls are TRBV19 and TRBJ1-5, with no clear D. With 6 bases removed from V and 6 bases from J, the gap between germline ends came to 18 bases. Germline CDR1 LNHDA, CDR2 SQIVND (reference sequence). The length of the CDR3 is 15 residues. In nucleotides, the CDR3 is TGTGCCAGTAGCGCCTTCCTGTTAATCGGTCAGCCCCAGCATTTT. It encodes CASSAFLLIGQPQHF.

This chain uses TRBV9 with TRBJ2-2; 11 bases align to TRBD2. Germline lookup yields CDR1 SGDLS and CDR2 YYNGEE. CDR3 length: 16 residues. V dropped 3 bases and J dropped 0; count of bases not matched to a gene: 1. CDR3 sequence (DNA): TGTGCCAGCAGCGGACTAGCGGGGTCGAACACCGGGGAGCTGTTTTTT. This translates into CASSGLAGSNTGELFF.